This entry lists 3 T cell receptor beta chains sequenced from one sample in a study of Ad26.COV2.S vaccination and SARS-CoV-2 variants. The data were produced by immunoSEQ multiplex PCR, yet TCRdb's version contains in-frame clones alone and is incomplete. Among roughly 350,000 clones listed, roughly 84% were seen once. The treatment is: 19 received Ad26.COV2.S at low or high dose, single or two shots; several received placebo; per-sample allocation not given. Sampling took place 63 days after the first vaccine or placebo injection. Source: peripheral blood, taken in a trial of Ad26.COV2.S vaccine versus placebo. Receptors originate from a person aged 18 to 59 who received the Ad26.COV2.S COVID-19 vaccine or a placebo.

This chain connects TRBV6-5 to TRBJ2-7; maybe TRBD1 (5 bases). Trimming left V 6 bases short and J 4 bases short, with 10 bases between. The CDR3 covers 12 residues. Per the germline V gene, CDR1 is MNHEY and CDR2 is SVGAGI. CDR3 coding DNA: TGTGCCAGCAGAAGGGGCGAGTACGAGCAGTACTTC. It yields the protein CASRRGEYEQYF.

The chain joins TRBV6-4 to TRBJ2-1; a weak D match, TRBD1 (6 bases). From germline, CDR1 is MRHNA and CDR2 SNTAGT. This CDR3 is 14 amino acids long. Trimming took 0 bases from V and 6 from J, leaving 9 bases between them. This CDR3 is CASSDSRGGNEQFF. The CDR3 DNA reads as TGTGCCAGCAGTGACTCGAGAGGGGGCAATGAGCAGTTCTTC.

The gene calls are TRBV9 and TRBJ2-6; D is undetermined. Trimming took 5 bases from V and 4 from J, leaving 4 bases between them. CDR3 length: 12 amino acids. Germline assignment: CDR1 SGDLS and CDR2 YYNGEE. CDR3 bases: TGTGCCAGCAGTCCCGGGGCCAACGTCCTGACTTTC. Translated: CASSPGANVLTF. Full variable domain (outside the CDR3, taken from reference TRBV9 and TRBJ2-6): DSGVTQTPKHLITATGQRVTLRCSPRSGDLSVYWYQQSLDQGLQFLIQYYNGEERAKGNILERFSAQQFPDLHSELNLSSLELGDSALYFCASSPGANVLTFGAGSRLTVL.